This T cell receptor beta chain was identified in a study of T cell responses to AZD1222 COVID-19 vaccine. Study-wide results and caveats: Regions 160-218 and 743-854 dominated among vaccine-associated CD4 TCRs spanning spike. Donors were largely white British and mainly female; clonal diversity was possibly underestimated.

CDR1 is MNHNS, CDR2 SASEGT, per germline. CDR3 length: 15 amino acids. The V and J ends lost 10 bases and 0 bases respectively, with 13 bases between them. Assay: immunoSEQ multiplex PCR; the TCRdb copy retains only in-frame clones and omits some. Of about 170,000 clones listed, 75% to 90% are singletons. On this clone: Antigen: not known.

The gene calls are TRBV6-1 and TRBJ1-6; D is uncertain. This sequence originates from an adult in good health. The sample consisted of peripheral blood, taken on day 0 of AZD1222 vaccination. CDR3 protein: CATLLGNSYNSPLHF. CDR3 DNA: TGTGCCACGCTTTTGGGGAACTCCTATAATTCACCCCTCCACTTT.